This entry features one T cell receptor beta chain sequence. Its antigen is unknown. This sample stems from a study of shared clonotypes between healthy human individuals. Study-wide points: Relative to clonotypes present in all four donors, those not shared had lower generation probabilities. A small donor pool kept down the genetic and exposure-history diversity that was represented. On the whole, naive subsets had larger estimated richness than memory subsets had.

V was clipped by 2 bases and J by 9 bases, with 9 bases between them. CDR3 length: 13 residues. Germline V CDR1 and CDR2: SGHNT, YYREEE (reference sequence). The assay was immunoSEQ multiplex PCR, and TCRdb's table has in-frame clones only and misses some. The sample shows 2 million to 2.5 million clones, just over 90% of them seen only once. Sequencing input: naive CD4+ T cells from PBMCs. Regarding subset: CD45RA+ positively selected. The genes are TRBV5-4 and TRBJ1-6; possibly TRBD1 for D (5 bases). The sequence was obtained from a man aged 18 to 29 in good health. Some clones in this sample may be carry-over from other donors' samples. The CDR3 DNA reads TGTGCCAGCAGCTTACCACAGGCTTCACCCCTCCACTTT. Its translation is CASSLPQASPLHF.